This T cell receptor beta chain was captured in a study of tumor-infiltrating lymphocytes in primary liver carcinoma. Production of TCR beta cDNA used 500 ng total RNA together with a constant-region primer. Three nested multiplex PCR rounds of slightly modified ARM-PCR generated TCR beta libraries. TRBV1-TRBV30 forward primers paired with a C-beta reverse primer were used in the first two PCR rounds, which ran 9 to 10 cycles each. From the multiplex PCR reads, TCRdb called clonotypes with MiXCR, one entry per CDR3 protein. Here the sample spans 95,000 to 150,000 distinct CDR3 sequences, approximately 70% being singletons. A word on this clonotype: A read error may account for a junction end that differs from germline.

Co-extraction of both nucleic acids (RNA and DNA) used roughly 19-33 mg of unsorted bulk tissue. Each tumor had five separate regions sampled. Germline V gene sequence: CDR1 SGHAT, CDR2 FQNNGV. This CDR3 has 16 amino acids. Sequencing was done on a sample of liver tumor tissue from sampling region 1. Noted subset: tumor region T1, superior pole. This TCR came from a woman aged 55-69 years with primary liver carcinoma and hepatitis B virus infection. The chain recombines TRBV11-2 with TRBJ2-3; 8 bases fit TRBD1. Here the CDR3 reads CASSSTLLQGADTQYF. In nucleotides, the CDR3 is TGTGCTAGCAGCTCGACCCTGTTACAGGGGGCAGATACGCAGTATTTT.